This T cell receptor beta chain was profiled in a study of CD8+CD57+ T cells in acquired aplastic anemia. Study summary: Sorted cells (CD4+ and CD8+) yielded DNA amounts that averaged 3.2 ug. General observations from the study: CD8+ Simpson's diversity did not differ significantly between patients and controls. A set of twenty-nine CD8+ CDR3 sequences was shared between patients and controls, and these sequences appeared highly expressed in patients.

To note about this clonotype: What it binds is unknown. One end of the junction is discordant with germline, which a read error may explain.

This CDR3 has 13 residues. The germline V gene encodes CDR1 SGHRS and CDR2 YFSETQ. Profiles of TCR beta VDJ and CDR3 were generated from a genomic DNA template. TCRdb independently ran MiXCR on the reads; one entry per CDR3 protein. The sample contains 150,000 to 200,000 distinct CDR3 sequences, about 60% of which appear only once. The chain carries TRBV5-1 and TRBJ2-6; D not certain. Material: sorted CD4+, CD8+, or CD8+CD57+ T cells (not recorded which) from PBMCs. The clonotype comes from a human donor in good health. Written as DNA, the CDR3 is TGTGCCAGCAGCCCGCCTGGGGCCAACGTCCTGACTTTC. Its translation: CASSPPGANVLTF.